The 32 T cell receptor beta chains presented below share a single source sample, sequenced in a study of TIL therapy for anti-PD-1-resistant metastatic lung cancer (dated by TCRdb to the early 2020s). The time point label of this sample denotes: pre-treatment sample, taken before nivolumab and TIL therapy. Baseline tumor samples were excised metastases, mostly pleural nodules or supraclavicular lymph nodes, from the same resection used to grow TIL. Using bias-controlled multiplex PCR with the immunoSEQ v3 hsTCRB kit, the TCR beta CDR3 regions were amplified from genomic DNA. The table comes from immuneACCESS by way of TCRdb, which keeps in-frame sequences with V and J called. Part of the clones is missing from these tables; in studies checked, under half for an unresolved V gene and the rest for unknown reasons. In this sample the table shows approximately 92,000 clones, less than 70% of which occur a single time. Jointly, the top ten make up about a tenth of the sample.

The source material was tumor tissue, sampled at baseline. The receptors come from a person between 25 and 80 years old with non-small cell lung cancer.

The rearrangement links TRBV4-1 to TRBJ2-1; the D is unclear. Deletions cut 6 bases from V and 5 bases from J, with 5 bases between. This CDR3 contains 11 residues. Germline lookup yields CDR1 MGHRA and CDR2 YSYEKL. CDR3 coding DNA: TGCGCCAGCAGGCTAAACAATGAGCAGTTCTTC. Translating gives CASRLNNEQFF.

The J gene is TRBJ2-1, the V gene TRBV9; D may be TRBD2 (5 bases). This CDR3 contains 12 residues. Trimming removed 3 bases at V and 10 bases at J, with 11 bases between. In germline, CDR1 is SGDLS, CDR2 YYNGEE. The CDR3 sequence is CASSATGKEQFF. Written as DNA, the CDR3 is TGTGCCAGCAGCGCGACGGGGAAGGAGCAGTTCTTC.

The V and J genes are TRBV9 and TRBJ2-1; 8 bases fit TRBD1. This CDR3 comprises 15 residues. CDR1 and CDR2 (germline): SGDLS, YYNGEE. Trimming at V came to 2 bases and at J to 0 bases, leaving 1 base not matched to a gene. CDR3 nucleotides: TGTGCCAGCAGCGTTACAGGGGGCTCCTACAATGAGCAGTTCTTC. It encodes CASSVTGGSYNEQFF.

The CDR3 here is CATSPVTSTDTQYF. The DNA for the CDR3 is TGTGCCACCTCCCCCGTTACTAGCACAGATACGCAGTATTTT. This sequence joins TRBV25-1 and TRBJ2-3; D gene unclear. This CDR3 is built from 14 residues. V was pared by 10 bases and J by 0 bases, with 14 bases between. Looked up from germline, CDR1 is MGHDK and CDR2 is SYGVNS.

This clone was picked up a small number of times. The genes are TRBV4-1 and TRBJ1-5; 9 nucleotides match TRBD1. The CDR3 is 17 amino acids. J was trimmed by 4 bases and V by 0 bases; bases with no gene match: 7. Per germline, CDR1 MGHRA and CDR2 YSYEKL. CDR3 DNA: TGCGCCAGCAGCCAAGATGGGGGACAGGGTTTTAATCAGCCCCAGCATTTT. This encodes CASSQDGGQGFNQPQHF.

The chain carries TRBV7-2 and TRBJ1-4; the D is unclear. The CDR3 sequence is 17 residues long. Trimming stripped 4 bases from V and 1 base from J, with 16 bases between. CDR1 and CDR2 (germline): SGHTA, FQGNSA. Here the CDR3 DNA reads TGTGCCAGCAGCTCAGACTCGGGTGCACGAACTAATGAAAAACTGTTTTTT. It specifies CASSSDSGARTNEKLFF.

The chain employs TRBV30 and TRBJ2-2, with 11 bases matching TRBD2. Germline CDR1 reads GTSNPN; CDR2 reads SVGIG (reference sequence). CDR3 length: 15 residues. Unmatched junction bases numbered 12, after V lost 7 bases and J lost 8 bases. CDR3 region: CAYPISGRASGELFF. Written as DNA, the CDR3 is TGTGCCTACCCCATTAGCGGGAGGGCGTCAGGGGAGCTGTTTTTT.

The chain uses TRBV19 and TRBJ2-7; D possibly corresponds to TRBD2 (5 bases). The CDR3 is made up of 13 amino acids. The germline gives CDR1 LNHDA, CDR2 SQIVND (reference sequence). V dropped 2 bases and J dropped 3 bases, with 8 bases sitting between them. The CDR3 region has the DNA TGTGCCAGTAGTATATCTAGCTTCTACGAGCAGTACTTC. Translating it yields CASSISSFYEQYF.

This chain joins TRBV19 and TRBJ1-1, with no clear D. V lost 2 bases to trimming and J lost 1 base, with 5 bases between them. The CDR3 has 13 amino acids. CDR1 and CDR2 (germline): LNHDA, SQIVND (reference sequence). CDR3 in amino acids: CASSISGNTEAFF. DNA for the CDR3: TGTGCCAGTAGTATATCAGGGAACACTGAAGCTTTCTTT. Variable domain in full (rest from reference TRBV19 and TRBJ1-1): DGGITQSPKYLFRKEGQNVTLSCEQNLNHDAMYWYRQDPGQGLRLIYYSQIVNDFQKGDIAEGYSVSREKKESFPLTVTSAQKNPTAFYLCASSISGNTEAFFGQGTRLTVV.

This clone has more than one count but fewer than ten. This chain joins TRBV2 and TRBJ2-4, with TRBD2 identical over 12 bases. V dropped 3 bases and J dropped 0; count of bases not matched to a gene: 0. There are 16 residues in the CDR3. The germline gives CDR1 SNHLY, CDR2 FYNNEI. CDR3: CASSEGLAGAKNIQYF. The CDR3 region has the DNA TGTGCCAGCAGTGAGGGACTAGCGGGAGCCAAAAACATTCAGTACTTC.

The chain is built from TRBV3-1 (or the pseudogene TRBV3-2) and TRBJ2-7; D is ambiguous. V lost 11 bases, J lost 6 bases, and 8 bases lay in between. Germline lookup yields CDR1 LGHDT and CDR2 YNNKEL (reference sequence). The CDR3 has 9 residues. The CDR3 DNA reads as TGTGCCGCCACTCCCGAGCAGTACTTC. It is translated as CAATPEQYF.

This clone was seen a handful of times. The chain combines TRBV4-1 with TRBJ2-7; TRBD1 might be the D (6 bases). V was clipped by 6 bases and J by 2 bases, with 14 bases between them. The germline gives CDR1 MGHRA, CDR2 YSYEKL. CDR3 length: 14 amino acids. The CDR3 loop reads CASSPPDRPYEQYF. The DNA for the CDR3 is TGCGCCAGCAGTCCACCGGACAGACCCTACGAGCAGTACTTC.

The chain is built from TRBV2 and TRBJ2-1; D ambiguous. The CDR3 has 14 amino acids. Germline CDR1 SNHLY, CDR2 FYNNEI. V was clipped by 6 bases and J by 4 bases, with 13 bases between them. The CDR3 nucleotides are TGTGCCAGCAGGGACCGGTCCTTTTACAATGAGCAGTTCTTC. Its protein product is CASRDRSFYNEQFF.

This clone has a single count. The rearrangement uses TRBV5-1 and TRBJ1-3, with no clear D. This CDR3 has 15 residues. The germline CDR1 and CDR2 sequences are SGHRS and YFSETQ. V lost 1 base and J lost 0, with 8 bases in between. CDR3 protein: CASSLSVNSGNTIYF. The CDR3 region has the DNA TGCGCCAGCAGCTTGTCAGTCAACTCTGGAAACACCATATATTTT. The full variable domain, rest sourced from reference TRBV5-1 and TRBJ1-3, is KAGVTQTPRYLIKTRGQQVTLSCSPISGHRSVSWYQQTPGQGLQFLFEYFSETQRNKGNFPGRFSGRQFSNSRSEMNVSTLELGDSALYLCASSLSVNSGNTIYFGEGSWLTVV.

The rearrangement joins TRBV18 to TRBJ2-1, with D possibly TRBD1 on 6 matching bases. The CDR3 spans 15 residues. V lost 3 bases, J lost 2 bases, and 11 bases lay in between. Germline V CDR1 and CDR2: KGHSH, LQKENI. In nucleotides, the CDR3 is TGTGCCAGCTCACCTACAGGGTCCACCTACAATGAGCAGTTCTTC. This sequence encodes CASSPTGSTYNEQFF.

J is TRBJ2-5 and V is TRBV5-1; TRBD1 aligns across 7 bases. This CDR3 has 17 residues. Trimming at V came to 2 bases and at J to 3 bases, leaving 13 bases not matched to a gene. Germline-derived CDR1 and CDR2 are SGHRS and YFSETQ. CDR3 bases: TGCGCCAGCAGCTTAACCACATTAGGACAGGTTAAAGAGACCCAGTACTTC. This gives the protein CASSLTTLGQVKETQYF.

This clone was seen just once. The chain has TRBV6-5 and TRBJ2-3; the D is unclear. CDR3 length: 15 amino acids. With 3 bases removed from V and 0 bases from J, the gap between germline ends came to 10 bases. The germline gives CDR1 MNHEY, CDR2 SVGAGI. The CDR3 DNA reads as TGTGCCAGCAGTTATACGACTTCTAGCACAGATACGCAGTATTTT. Residues: CASSYTTSSTDTQYF.

The rearrangement links TRBV25-1 to TRBJ1-5, with D possibly being TRBD1 (6 bases). This CDR3 spans 16 amino acids. V was clipped by 8 bases and J by 2 bases, with 19 bases between them. CDR1 is MGHDK, CDR2 SYGVNS, per germline. The CDR3 here is CASASDTQGGNQPQHF. CDR3 bases: TGTGCCAGCGCCTCAGATACACAGGGAGGCAATCAGCCCCAGCATTTT.

This clone has just one count. The chain joins TRBV5-1 to TRBJ2-7, with unresolved D. The CDR3 runs 14 residues. Germline-derived CDR1 and CDR2 are SGHRS and YFSETQ. Trimming shortened V by 0 bases and J by 3 bases, and 10 bases separated the two germline ends. CDR3: CASSLGLEIYEQYF. The CDR3 region has the DNA TGCGCCAGCAGCTTGGGCCTCGAAATCTACGAGCAGTACTTC.

The chain carries TRBV19 and TRBJ2-1, with 9 bases lining up with TRBD2. This CDR3 comprises 17 residues. Losses at the gene ends were 4 bases for V and 0 bases for J; bases not matched to a gene: 7. Looked up from germline, CDR1 is LNHDA and CDR2 is SQIVND (reference sequence). DNA for the CDR3: TGTGCCAGTAGTAGGGGAGGCGGGAGGGCCTCCTACAATGAGCAGTTCTTC. Encoded protein: CASSRGGGRASYNEQFF.

J is TRBJ1-2 and V is TRBV28, with 8 bases aligning to TRBD1. Germline CDR1 and CDR2: MDHEN and SYDVKM. The CDR3 is made up of 16 amino acids. V lost 3 bases and J lost 4; bases outside the gene matches: 10. CDR3 DNA sequence: TGTGCCAGCAGTTTGGGCGGGACAGGAAAAGGCTATGGCTACACCTTC. Protein sequence: CASSLGGTGKGYGYTF.

This clone was recorded many times. The chain carries TRBV5-1 and TRBJ1-6; 10 bases are a match to TRBD1. Per the germline V gene, CDR1 is SGHRS and CDR2 is YFSETQ. Trimming took 4 bases from V and 14 from J; bases not matched to a gene: 12. The CDR3 has 15 amino acids. The CDR3 DNA is TGCGCCAGCAGCCCCGGACAGGGGGGAAGGGAGTCCCTCCACTTT. Residues: CASSPGQGGRESLHF.

This clone was seen once. The chain uses TRBV5-1 and TRBJ2-3; maybe TRBD2 (7 bases). CDR3 size: 18 residues. Germline CDR1 reads SGHRS; CDR2 reads YFSETQ. V lost 0 bases, J lost 0 bases, and 17 bases lay in between. The CDR3, as DNA: TGCGCCAGCAGCTTGGGGGGACTAACAGGGACTAGCACAGATACGCAGTATTTT. This codes for CASSLGGLTGTSTDTQYF.

The gene calls are TRBV28 and TRBJ2-7; the match to TRBD2 covers 7 bases. The CDR3 extends over 15 amino acids. Unmatched junction bases numbered 10, after V lost 3 bases and J lost 5 bases. The germline V gene has CDR1 MDHEN and CDR2 SYDVKM. CDR3 sequence (DNA): TGTGCCAGCAGTTTGGAGGGCGGGAGAACCGACGAGCAGTACTTC. Its protein product is CASSLEGGRTDEQYF.

CDR3 nucleotide sequence: TGTGCCAGCAGCCAAGTTCTTAGCGGGAGGGCTCATACGCAGTATTTT. Protein product: CASSQVLSGRAHTQYF. This chain uses TRBV3-1 (or the pseudogene TRBV3-2) with TRBJ2-3; 11 bases align to TRBD2. This CDR3 spans 16 amino acids. The germline V gene has CDR1 LGHDT and CDR2 YNNKEL (reference sequence). Trimming removed 1 base from V and 7 bases from J; junction bases left unmatched: 7.

V is TRBV2 and J is TRBJ1-2, with 9 bases matching TRBD1. CDR1 and CDR2 from the germline V gene are SNHLY and FYNNEI. CDR3 length: 14 amino acids. Trimming cost V 6 bases and J 4 bases; bases outside gene matches: 6. The CDR3 DNA follows: TGTGCCAGCAGGAATACAGGGGGCGCCTATGGCTACACCTTC. This sequence encodes CASRNTGGAYGYTF.

This sequence joins TRBV27 and TRBJ2-3; D may be TRBD2 (6 bases). Trimming shortened V by 7 bases and J by 1 base, and 21 bases separated the two germline ends. Germline V gene data show CDR1 as MNHEY and CDR2 as SMNVEV (reference sequence). This CDR3 has 17 amino acids. The CDR3 loop reads CASILGEELGGTDTQYF. The DNA of the CDR3 is TGTGCCAGCATCCTCGGGGAGGAACTAGGAGGCACAGATACGCAGTATTTT.

The CDR3 is CASSLGAGSSYEQYF. The CDR3 DNA is TGTGCCAGCAGCTTAGGGGCGGGAAGCTCCTACGAGCAGTACTTC. The V call is TRBV7-8, the J call TRBJ2-7, with a possible D match to TRBD2 (6 bases). The germline V and J ends were trimmed by 1 base and 0 bases, with 10 bases remaining between them. The CDR3 spans 15 residues. The V gene's germline CDR1 is SGHVS and CDR2 FQNEAQ.

A single count supports this clone. The chain combines TRBV11-2 with TRBJ2-1; TRBD2 matches at 11 bases. V was clipped by 6 bases and J by 10 bases; unmatched bases: 5. CDR3 length: 13 amino acids. Germline-derived CDR1 and CDR2 are SGHAT and FQNNGV. The CDR3 coding sequence is TGTGCCAGCAGGATAGCGGGAGGGGAGGAGCAGTTCTTC. Protein sequence: CASRIAGGEEQFF. The variable domain in full, with the rest retrieved from reference TRBV11-2 and TRBJ2-1, is EAGVAQSPRYKIIEKRQSVAFWCNPISGHATLYWYQQILGQGPKLLIQFQNNGVVDDSQLPKDRFSAERLKGVDSTLKIQPAKLEDSAVYLCASRIAGGEEQFFGPGTRLTVL.

The sample holds one count of this clone. The chain joins TRBV29-1 to TRBJ2-3, with TRBD2 matching 7 bases. Germline V CDR1 and CDR2: SQVTM, ANQGSEA. The CDR3 is 14 amino acids. Unmatched junction bases numbered 9, after V lost 4 bases and J lost 5 bases. The CDR3 reads CSVVLGGTEDTQYF. The CDR3 coding sequence is TGCAGCGTTGTGTTGGGGGGGACGGAAGATACGCAGTATTTT.

This chain joins TRBV19 and TRBJ2-4, with D tentatively TRBD2 (6 bases). The CDR3 totals 13 residues. V was trimmed by 1 base and J by 10 bases, leaving 11 bases between them. Germline-derived CDR1 and CDR2 are LNHDA and SQIVND (reference sequence). The CDR3 region is CASSIGGGAIQYF. CDR3 DNA: TGTGCCAGTAGTATAGGAGGAGGGGCAATTCAGTACTTC. The full variable domain, rest sourced from reference TRBV19 and TRBJ2-4, is DGGITQSPKYLFRKEGQNVTLSCEQNLNHDAMYWYRQDPGQGLRLIYYSQIVNDFQKGDIAEGYSVSREKKESFPLTVTSAQKNPTAFYLCASSIGGGAIQYFGAGTRLSVL.

This clone was recorded only once. The V gene is TRBV2, the J gene TRBJ2-7, with 12 bases identical to TRBD2. This CDR3 contains 16 residues. CDR1 and CDR2 from the germline V gene are SNHLY and FYNNEI. The trim removed 3 bases at V and 4 bases at J, leaving 7 bases unmatched. The CDR3 DNA sequence: TGTGCCAGCAGTGAGGCTAGCGGGGGGGCCGGGTACGAGCAGTACTTC. Translating it yields CASSEASGGAGYEQYF.